This TCR beta chain emerged from a study of Graves' ophthalmopathy and Graves' hyperthyroidism. Study results and caveats: Predictions made by the model for ophthalmopathy progression reached just over 70% sensitivity and about 72% specificity.

Stable hyperthyroid donors showed no ophthalmopathy during 18 months follow-up. Patients were diagnosed from clinical symptoms, serum thyroxine, TRAb, thyroid ultrasound and orbital computed tomography. With regard to this clonotype: The antigen is unknown. Lacking the conserved final phenylalanine or tryptophan, this CDR3 likely reflects a read error. It is unclear where the CDR3 begins or ends on the DNA, so no DNA is shown, and the CDR3 is as TCRdb lists it.

Counting both end residues, the CDR3 totals 13 amino acids. Germline V CDR1 and CDR2: SGHTA, FQGNSA. Amplification from RNA transcripts yielded the TCR beta CDR3 regions. First-round RT-PCR used HTBI primers; second-round multiplex PCR followed. From the multiplex PCR reads, TCRdb called clonotypes with MiXCR, one entry per CDR3 protein. The table has 300,000 to 400,000 distinct CDR3 sequences, roughly a sixth seen once. V usage is TRBV7-2 and J usage is TRBJ1-2; the table's D gene call, TRBD1, was not cross checked with the DNA. The receptor's source is an adult woman with stable Graves' hyperthyroidism. Sequencing was carried out using peripheral blood. The CDR3 here is CASRMGGDYGYTV.